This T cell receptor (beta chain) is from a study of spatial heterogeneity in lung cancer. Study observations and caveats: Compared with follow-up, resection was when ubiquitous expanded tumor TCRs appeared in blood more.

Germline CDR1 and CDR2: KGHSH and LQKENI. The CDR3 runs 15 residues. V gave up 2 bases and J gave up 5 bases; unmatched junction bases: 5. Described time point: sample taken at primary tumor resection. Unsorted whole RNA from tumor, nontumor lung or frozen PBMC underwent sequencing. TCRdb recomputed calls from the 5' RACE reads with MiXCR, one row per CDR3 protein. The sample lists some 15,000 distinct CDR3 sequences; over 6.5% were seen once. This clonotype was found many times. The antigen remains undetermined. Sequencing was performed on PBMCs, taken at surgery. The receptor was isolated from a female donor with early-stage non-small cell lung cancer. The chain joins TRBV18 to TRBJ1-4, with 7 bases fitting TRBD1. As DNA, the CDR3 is TGTGCCAGCTCACCAGTAGCGACAGGGAATGAAAAACTGTTTTTT. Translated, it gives CASSPVATGNEKLFF.